This TCR beta chain was obtained from a study of breast tumors, draining lymph nodes, adjacent tissues. The lymph nodes were axillary draining lymph nodes from breast cancer patients. One entry per CDR3 protein results from TCRdb running MiXCR on the multiplex PCR reads. The sample has some 100,000 distinct CDR3 sequences; 21% are singletons. CDR3 length: 14 residues. From germline, CDR1 is DFQATT and CDR2 SNEGSKA (reference sequence). As for this clonotype: Its antigen is not known. At one end, the junction sequence differs from germline, possibly due to a read error.

Whole-study findings and limits: Data only fit, rather than demonstrated, lymph node origin of most tumor T cells. The data were judged consistent with most tumor T cells coming from lymph node and expanding in tumor.

Material: axillary lymph node tissue. The gene calls are TRBV20-1 and TRBJ2-7, with D uncertain. The receptor was derived from a female donor with breast cancer. Some clones in this sample may be carry-over from other donors' samples. CDR3 in amino acids: CSARDSTISTKQYF. For the CDR3, the DNA is TGCAGTGCAAGAGACTCAACAATATCTACGAAGCAGTACTTC.